The 11 T cell receptor beta chains below were found in one sample sequenced in a study of OX40 agonist ivuxolimab in advanced cancers. Produced via immunoSEQ multiplex PCR; TCRdb's table is partial and in-frame only. The repertoire consists of tens of thousands of clones, with 90% to 95% occurring once and the leading ten covering roughly 0.5%. The sample was CD4+ or CD8+ T cells sorted from blood, taken in a trial of the OX40 agonist ivuxolimab. The source is an adult with an advanced solid tumor such as melanoma, head and neck, liver or kidney cancer.

The V call is TRBV9, the J call TRBJ2-5; D is possibly TRBD1 or TRBD2 (7 bases each). V was pared by 2 bases and J by 3 bases, with 17 bases between. CDR3 size: 16 residues. Germline CDR1 is SGDLS and CDR2 is YYNGEE. The CDR3 here is CASSVLSQGGKETQYF. The DNA of the CDR3 is TGTGCCAGCAGCGTCCTATCCCAGGGGGGGAAAGAGACCCAGTACTTC.

CDR3 amino acids: CASSYSRTQNTEAFF. The CDR3 coding sequence is TGTGCCAGCAGTTACTCGAGGACACAGAACACTGAAGCTTTCTTT. The chain employs TRBV6-5 and TRBJ1-1; D possibly corresponds to TRBD1 (5 bases). V lost 0 bases and J 1 base, leaving 9 bases between the germline ends. Germline V lookup: CDR1 MNHEY, CDR2 SVGAGI. This CDR3 comprises 15 residues.

Details on this clone: In the same sample, other DNA sequences code for this CDR3. The chain joins TRBV29-1 to TRBJ2-7; 9 positions match TRBD1. Germline assignment: CDR1 SQVTM and CDR2 ANQGSEA. CDR3 length: 13 amino acids. V was pared by 3 bases and J by 2 bases, with 2 bases of the junction left unmatched. The CDR3 bases are TGCAGCGTTGAGGGACAGGGAGCCTACGAGCAGTACTTC. It is translated as CSVEGQGAYEQYF.

The V and J genes are TRBV27 and TRBJ2-2; D is possibly TRBD2 (6 bases). Per the germline V gene, CDR1 is MNHEY and CDR2 is SMNVEV (reference sequence). Trimming removed 6 bases from V and 7 bases from J, with 18 bases in between. This CDR3 has 15 amino acids. CDR3 in amino acids: CASRGAGGPGGELFF. The CDR3 DNA follows: TGTGCCAGCAGAGGAGCCGGAGGGCCTGGCGGGGAGCTGTTTTTT.

The rearrangement uses TRBV5-1 and TRBJ2-7, with 12 bases fitting TRBD2. This CDR3 spans 16 amino acids. The germline CDR1 and CDR2 sequences are SGHRS and YFSETQ. V was pared by 2 bases and J by 7 bases, with 10 bases of the junction left unmatched. This CDR3 reads CASSLTGTSGWGEQYF. CDR3 sequence (DNA): TGCGCCAGCAGCTTAACGGGGACTAGCGGGTGGGGAGAGCAGTACTTC.

The V and J genes are TRBV19 and TRBJ2-7, with 9 bases aligning to TRBD1. After removal of 1 base from V and 6 bases from J, the junction contained 4 bases not matched to a gene. In germline, CDR1 is LNHDA, CDR2 SQIVND (reference sequence). The CDR3 contains 14 residues. CDR3 nucleotides: TGTGCCAGTAGTATAGGACAGGGGGTGGGCGAGCAGTACTTC. It yields the protein CASSIGQGVGEQYF.

This rearrangement joins TRBV6-5 to TRBJ2-1; D tentatively reads TRBD1 or TRBD2 (5 bases each). The CDR3 runs 15 residues. The germline V and J ends were trimmed by 6 bases and 8 bases, with 20 bases remaining between them. The germline gives CDR1 MNHEY, CDR2 SVGAGI. The CDR3 coding sequence is TGTGCCAGCAGAGACCGGGACCGGGCGAGCGATGAGCAGTTCTTC. Translation: CASRDRDRASDEQFF.

The chain combines TRBV7-3 with TRBJ2-1, with TRBD2 identical over 11 bases. Germline V CDR1 and CDR2: SGHTA, FQGTGA. CDR3 length: 18 residues. The V segment lost 5 bases and the J segment 5 bases; nucleotides outside the gene matches: 14. The CDR3 is CASSPRAHLAGGHNEQFF. The CDR3 DNA follows: TGTGCCAGCAGCCCAAGGGCCCACCTAGCGGGGGGTCACAATGAGCAGTTCTTC.

The chain employs TRBV6-5 and TRBJ2-7; the D gene could be TRBD1 or TRBD2 (5 bases each). CDR3 length: 14 residues. Trimming shortened V by 5 bases and J by 6 bases, and 17 bases separated the two germline ends. From germline, CDR1 is MNHEY and CDR2 SVGAGI. The DNA of the CDR3 is TGTGCCAGCAGTACCAGGGTGACAAGCGGCGAGCAGTACTTC. Translation gives CASSTRVTSGEQYF.

The chain couples TRBV15 to TRBJ2-7; weak D call: TRBD1 (8 bases). The germline V gene has CDR1 LNHNV and CDR2 YYDKDF (reference sequence). CDR3 length: 13 amino acids. Trimming removed 11 bases at V and 1 base at J, with 15 bases between. The CDR3: CASGQGLSYEQYF. For the CDR3, the DNA is TGTGCCTCCGGACAGGGACTATCCTACGAGCAGTACTTC.

This clone was recorded once. In DNA form, the CDR3 reads TGTGCCAGCTCAGAGTCCCAGAGCTCCTATAATTCACCCCTCCACTTT. It codes for CASSESQSSYNSPLHF. This rearrangement joins TRBV18 to TRBJ1-6; D uncertain. CDR3 length: 16 residues. Germline-derived CDR1 and CDR2 are KGHSH and LQKENI. The germline V and J ends were trimmed by 5 bases and 0 bases, with 11 bases remaining between them.